The T cell receptor (beta chain) described here comes from a study of monozygotic twins with inflammatory bowel disease. cDNA encoding TCRalpha and TCRbeta underwent two nested PCRs of around 15 and 10 cycles, each of which was followed by bead purification. TCRdb re-called the 5' RACE reads and catalogs CDR3 proteins one per entry, DNA excluded. This sample's table has a few hundred thousand distinct CDR3 sequences. The germline V gene has CDR1 SGHTA and CDR2 FQGNSA. This CDR3 has 12 residues. General study results and limits: The authors could not tell different T cell subtypes apart.

About this clonotype itself: Its antigen is currently unknown.

This receptor was taken from a human donor with ulcerative colitis or Crohn's disease, or a healthy co-twin of an affected twin (not recorded which). Sequenced input: blood. The chain recombines TRBV7-2 with TRBJ2-1. The CDR3 region is CASSLMGNEQFF.